Below are 8 T cell receptor beta chains sequenced from a single sample in a study of long-term antiretroviral therapy in people with HIV. Assay version v3.0 of immunoSEQ was used, and it was run at survey level. Repertoires were generated with immunoSEQ multiplex PCR, while TCRdb's copy carries only in-frame clones and drops some. The sample yields tens of thousands of clones, around three quarters seen once. Material: unsorted PBMCs, obtained 4.1 years after starting antiretroviral therapy. These receptors were collected from a woman between 35 and 50 years old with HIV.

This clone was observed a handful of times. The chain uses TRBV5-4 and TRBJ2-1; TRBD2 agrees at 7 bases. CDR3 length: 13 amino acids. Trimming removed 9 bases from V and 5 bases from J; junction bases left unmatched: 8. Germline assignment: CDR1 SGHNT and CDR2 YYREEE (reference sequence). The CDR3 region has the DNA TGTGCCATCACGGGAGGTTCCAACAATGAGCAGTTCTTC. This translates into CAITGGSNNEQFF.

J is TRBJ1-1 and V is TRBV7-4; D is possibly TRBD1 (5 bases). From germline, CDR1 is SGHVT and CDR2 SQSDAQ. V lost 5 bases, J lost 0 bases, and 19 bases lay in between. The CDR3 contains 17 residues. The CDR3: CASSPRGAAVMNTEAFF. CDR3 nucleotides: TGTGCCAGCAGCCCTAGAGGGGCCGCGGTTATGAACACTGAAGCTTTCTTT.

The rearrangement links TRBV29-1 to TRBJ2-6; tentative D call: TRBD1 (6 bases). The CDR3 totals 15 residues. V lost 5 bases and J 1 base, leaving 12 bases between the germline ends. Germline V gene sequence: CDR1 SQVTM, CDR2 ANQGSEA. CDR3 nucleotides: TGCAGCGTTACGGGGACACAGTCTGGGGCCAACGTCCTGACTTTC. It is translated as CSVTGTQSGANVLTF.

The rearrangement uses TRBV11-2 and TRBJ2-7; D remains ambiguous. The germline V gene has CDR1 SGHAT and CDR2 FQNNGV. This CDR3 comprises 12 residues. Trimming took 5 bases from V and 5 from J, leaving 10 bases between them. The CDR3 DNA follows: TGTGCCAGCAGCCCGAACCCAAACGAGCAGTACTTC. Its protein product is CASSPNPNEQYF.

The chain joins TRBV7-8 to TRBJ1-1; D is perhaps TRBD1 (6 bases). CDR3 length: 13 amino acids. Trimming cost V 8 bases and J 1 base, with 11 bases left between them. CDR1 SGHVS and CDR2 FQNEAQ come from the germline V gene. The CDR3 loop is CASSGQTNTEAFF. The CDR3, as DNA: TGTGCCAGCTCTGGACAGACGAACACTGAAGCTTTCTTT. The full variable domain, its missing parts supplied by reference TRBV7-8 and TRBJ1-1, is GAGVSQSPRYKVAKRGQDVALRCDPISGHVSLFWYQQALGQGPEFLTYFQNEAQLDKSGLPSDRFFAERPEGSVSTLKIQRTQQEDSAVYLCASSGQTNTEAFFGQGTRLTVV.

The chain links TRBV5-6 to TRBJ2-7, with D possibly matching TRBD2 (5 bases). Germline V gives CDR1 SGHDT, CDR2 YYEEEE. The V and J ends lost 4 bases and 4 bases respectively, with 18 bases between them. The CDR3 extends over 15 amino acids. Here the CDR3 reads CASSNELGVAYEQYF. CDR3 nucleotide sequence: TGTGCCAGCAGCAACGAACTCGGGGTAGCTTACGAGCAGTACTTC.

This clone showed up just a few times. The chain employs TRBV9 and TRBJ2-5; 7 nucleotides align to TRBD1. CDR3 size: 15 residues. V shed 0 bases and J 5 bases; nucleotides not matched to a gene: 7. Germline V CDR1 and CDR2: SGDLS, YYNGEE. This CDR3 is CASSVVPTGWETQYF. The CDR3, as DNA: TGTGCCAGCAGCGTAGTGCCGACAGGGTGGGAGACCCAGTACTTC.

The gene calls are TRBV7-9 and TRBJ2-1, with TRBD2 matching over 9 bases. Trimming at V came to 0 bases and at J to 8 bases, leaving 11 bases not matched to a gene. CDR1 is SEHNR, CDR2 FQNEAQ, per germline (reference sequence). CDR3 length: 17 residues. The CDR3 nucleotides are TGTGCCAGCAGCTTAGCGGGTGGCAGCGGGGGGTTCCATGAGCAGTTCTTC. This codes for CASSLAGGSGGFHEQFF. Full variable domain (missing parts from reference TRBV7-9 and TRBJ2-1): DTGVSQNPRHKITKRGQNVTFRCDPISEHNRLYWYRQTLGQGPEFLTYFQNEAQLEKSRLLSDRFSAERPKGSFSTLEIQRTEQGDSAMYLCASSLAGGSGGFHEQFFGPGTRLTVL.